This T cell receptor (beta chain) stems from a study of Ad26.COV2.S vaccination and SARS-CoV-2 variants. Germline lookup yields CDR1 MNHNY and CDR2 SVGAGI (reference sequence). V shed 8 bases and J shed 0 bases, with 8 bases lying between them. The CDR3 is 13 residues long. Some clones are missing from TCRdb's copy, which holds only in-frame ones; the method was immunoSEQ multiplex PCR. Of about 680,000 clones listed, roughly 90% are singletons. Treatment in this sample: some 20 received Ad26.COV2.S at low or high dose, single or two shots; 5 received placebo; per-sample allocation not given. Specimens were obtained on day 63 following the first vaccine or placebo injection.

The chain has TRBV6-6 and TRBJ1-3; D is unresolved. The TCR was taken from a person aged 18-60 years who received the Ad26.COV2.S COVID-19 vaccine or a placebo. Here the sequenced sample was peripheral blood, taken in a trial of Ad26.COV2.S vaccine versus placebo. CDR3 coding DNA: TGTGCCAGCGGAGCGGTCTCTGGAAACACCATATATTTT. Its protein is CASGAVSGNTIYF.